This is a list of T cell receptor beta chains from one sample in a study of regulatory T cells in long-lasting Graves disease. TCRdb re-derived calls from the multiplex PCR reads in MiXCR, one entry per CDR3 protein. The profile shows some 330,000 distinct CDR3 sequences, roughly 24% of them singletons. Sequencing used peripheral blood mononuclear cells (PBMCs), obtained when the disease was refractory, from a patient treated with antithyroid drugs. These receptors originate from a woman aged 40 to 49 with Graves disease. CDR3s include the opening cysteine and the closing phenylalanine or tryptophan. The order of the fields is J gene, CDR3 length, V gene, CDR3 protein.

j_gene: TRBJ2-5
len: 12
v_gene: TRBV12-3/TRBV12-4
CDR3aa: CASLITGGTQYF

j_gene: TRBJ2-7
len: 16
v_gene: TRBV10-3
CDR3aa: CAISESGGGRTYEQYF

j_gene: TRBJ2-1
len: 16
v_gene: TRBV28
CDR3aa: CASSALGAGVDNEQFF

j_gene: TRBJ1-1
len: 14
v_gene: TRBV6-1
CDR3aa: CASTKSSGATEAFF

j_gene: TRBJ2-5
len: 12
v_gene: TRBV12-3/TRBV12-4
CDR3aa: CATTGERETQYF

j_gene: TRBJ1-5
len: 16
v_gene: TRBV12-3/TRBV12-4
CDR3aa: CASSSSTGPLSQPQHF

j_gene: TRBJ2-5
len: 14
v_gene: TRBV2
CDR3aa: CASVGEGQKETQYF

j_gene: TRBJ1-6
len: 17
v_gene: TRBV3-1
CDR3aa: CASSQGTGIVVNSPLHF

j_gene: TRBJ1-2
len: 13
v_gene: TRBV28
CDR3aa: CASRTDGGFGYTF

j_gene: TRBJ2-1
len: 15
v_gene: TRBV7-2
CDR3aa: CASSLSLAGNNEQFF

j_gene: TRBJ1-1
len: 14
v_gene: TRBV7-8
CDR3aa: CASSLPQGNTEAFF

j_gene: TRBJ2-1
len: 19
v_gene: TRBV12-3/TRBV12-4
CDR3aa: CASSLPQRLIPPPPNEQFF

j_gene: TRBJ2-5
len: 16
v_gene: TRBV20-1
CDR3aa: CSARDPRGTVQETQYF